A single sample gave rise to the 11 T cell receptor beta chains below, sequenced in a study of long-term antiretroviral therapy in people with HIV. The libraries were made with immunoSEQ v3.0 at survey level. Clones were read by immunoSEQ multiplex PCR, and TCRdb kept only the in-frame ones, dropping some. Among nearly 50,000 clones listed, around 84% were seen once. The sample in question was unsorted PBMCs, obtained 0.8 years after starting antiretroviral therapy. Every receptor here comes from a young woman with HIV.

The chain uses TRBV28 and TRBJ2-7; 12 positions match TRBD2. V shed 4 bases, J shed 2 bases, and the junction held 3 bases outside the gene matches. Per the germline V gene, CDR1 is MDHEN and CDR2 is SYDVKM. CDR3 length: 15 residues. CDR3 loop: CASSSLAGGAYEQYF. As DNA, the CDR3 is TGTGCCAGCAGTTCTCTAGCGGGAGGGGCCTACGAGCAGTACTTC.

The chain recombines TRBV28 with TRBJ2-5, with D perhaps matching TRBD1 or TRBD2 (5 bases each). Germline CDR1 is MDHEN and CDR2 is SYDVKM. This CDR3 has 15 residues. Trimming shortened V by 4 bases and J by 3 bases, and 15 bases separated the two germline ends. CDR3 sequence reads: CASSSTRLGEETQYF. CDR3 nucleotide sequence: TGTGCCAGCAGTTCGACCCGACTGGGGGAAGAGACCCAGTACTTC.

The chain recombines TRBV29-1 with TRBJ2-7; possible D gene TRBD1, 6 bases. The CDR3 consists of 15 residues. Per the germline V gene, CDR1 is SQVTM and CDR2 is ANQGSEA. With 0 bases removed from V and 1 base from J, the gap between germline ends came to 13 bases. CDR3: CSVEDARQGSYEQYF. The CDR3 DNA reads TGCAGCGTTGAAGATGCTCGGCAGGGGTCCTACGAGCAGTACTTC.

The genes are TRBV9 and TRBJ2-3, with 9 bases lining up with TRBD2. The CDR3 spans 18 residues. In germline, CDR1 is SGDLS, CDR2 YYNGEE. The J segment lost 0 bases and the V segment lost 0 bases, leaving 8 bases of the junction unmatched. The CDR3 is CASSVDLLAGTSTDTQYF. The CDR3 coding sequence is TGTGCCAGCAGCGTAGACCTCCTAGCGGGGACTAGCACAGATACGCAGTATTTT. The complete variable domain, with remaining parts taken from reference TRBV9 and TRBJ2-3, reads DSGVTQTPKHLITATGQRVTLRCSPRSGDLSVYWYQQSLDQGLQFLIQYYNGEERAKGNILERFSAQQFPDLHSELNLSSLELGDSALYFCASSVDLLAGTSTDTQYFGPGTRLTVL.

CDR3 loop: CSVEFSGGDIQYF. CDR3 nucleotides: TGCAGCGTTGAATTTTCAGGGGGGGACATTCAGTACTTC. The rearrangement joins TRBV29-1 to TRBJ2-4, with D perhaps TRBD1 or TRBD2 (7 bases each). The CDR3 is 13 residues long. Deletions cut 2 bases from V and 8 bases from J, with 13 bases between. Germline-derived CDR1 and CDR2 are SQVTM and ANQGSEA.

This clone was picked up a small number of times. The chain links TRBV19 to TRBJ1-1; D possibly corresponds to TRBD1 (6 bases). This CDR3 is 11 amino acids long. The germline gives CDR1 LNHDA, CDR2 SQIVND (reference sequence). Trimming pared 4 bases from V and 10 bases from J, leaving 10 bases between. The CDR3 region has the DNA TGTGCCAGTAGTACAGGGGTCGGAGCTTTCTTT. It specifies CASSTGVGAFF.

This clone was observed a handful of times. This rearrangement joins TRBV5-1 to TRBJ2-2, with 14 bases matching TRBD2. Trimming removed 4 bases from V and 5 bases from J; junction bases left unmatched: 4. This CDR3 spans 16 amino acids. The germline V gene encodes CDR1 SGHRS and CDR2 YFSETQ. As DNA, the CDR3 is TGCGCCAGCAGCCCTAGACTAGCGGGAGGGACCGGGGAGCTGTTTTTT. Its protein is CASSPRLAGGTGELFF.

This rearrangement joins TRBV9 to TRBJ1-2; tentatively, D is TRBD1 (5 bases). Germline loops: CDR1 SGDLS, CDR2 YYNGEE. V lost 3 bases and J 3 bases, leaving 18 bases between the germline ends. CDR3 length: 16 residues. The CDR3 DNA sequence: TGTGCCAGCAGCGAACTGGAGGGGCGCGGTGACTATGGCTACACCTTC. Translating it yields CASSELEGRGDYGYTF.

This chain's CDR3 is CASSIDGARPDEQYF. The CDR3 nucleotides are TGTGCCAGTAGTATAGATGGGGCGCGTCCAGACGAGCAGTACTTC. V usage is TRBV19 and J usage is TRBJ2-7; possibly TRBD1 for D (5 bases). This CDR3 spans 15 amino acids. CDR1 is LNHDA and CDR2 is SQIVND in the germline V gene (reference sequence). Trimming took off 0 bases at V and 5 bases at J, with 14 bases between the two ends.

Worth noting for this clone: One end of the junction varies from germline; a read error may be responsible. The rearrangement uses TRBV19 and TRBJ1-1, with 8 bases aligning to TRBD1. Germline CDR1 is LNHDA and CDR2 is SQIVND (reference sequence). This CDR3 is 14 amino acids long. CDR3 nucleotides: TGTGCCAGCAGTAATCAGGGGGCTGGGACTGAAGCTTTCTTT. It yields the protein CASSNQGAGTEAFF.

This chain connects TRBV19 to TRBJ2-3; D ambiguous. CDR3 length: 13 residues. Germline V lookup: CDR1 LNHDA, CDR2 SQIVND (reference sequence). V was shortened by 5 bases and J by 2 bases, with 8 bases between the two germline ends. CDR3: CASSQTHTDTQYF. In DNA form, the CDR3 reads TGTGCCAGTAGTCAGACCCACACAGATACGCAGTATTTT.